The rows below give T cell receptor beta chains drawn from one sample of a study of CD8 T cells in Susac syndrome. From the immunoSEQ multiplex PCR reads, TCRdb called clonotypes with MiXCR, one entry per CDR3 protein. The sample consists of tens of thousands of distinct CDR3 sequences, roughly 93% of them appearing once. Sequencing was carried out using CD8+ T cells from PBMCs. The receptors derive from a human donor in good health. The CDR3 runs from the conserved cysteine through the conserved F or W. The D gene is left open where the match is weak. Only some rows state a clone size, as once, few, many or a class for expanded clones.

d_call: -
j_call: TRBJ2-7
v_call: TRBV2
clone_size: -
cdr3_aa: CASSEGTGSYEQYF
cdr3_nt: TGTGCCAGCAGTGAAGGGACCGGATCCTACGAGCAGTACTTC

d_call: -
j_call: TRBJ2-7
v_call: TRBV29-1
clone_size: -
cdr3_aa: CSVDGQGDDSYEQYF
cdr3_nt: TGCAGCGTTGACGGGCAGGGAGATGATTCCTACGAGCAGTACTTC

d_call: -
j_call: TRBJ1-1
v_call: TRBV28
clone_size: once
cdr3_aa: CASSFEVTEAFF
cdr3_nt: TGTGCCAGCAGTTTTGAAGTCACTGAAGCTTTCTTT

d_call: TRBD1
j_call: TRBJ1-2
v_call: TRBV27
clone_size: -
cdr3_aa: CASSLSEGASYGGYTF
cdr3_nt: TGTGCCAGCAGTTTATCTGAGGGGGCCTCATATGGGGGCTACACCTTC

d_call: TRBD1
j_call: TRBJ1-5
v_call: TRBV7-7
clone_size: -
cdr3_aa: CASSFAGGTGNQPQHF
cdr3_nt: TGTGCTAGCAGCTTCGCGGGCGGGACAGGCAATCAGCCCCAGCATTTT

d_call: -
j_call: TRBJ2-7
v_call: TRBV2
clone_size: -
cdr3_aa: CASRAGTSYEQYF
cdr3_nt: TGTGCCAGCAGGGCCGGGACCTCCTACGAGCAGTACTTC

d_call: -
j_call: TRBJ2-7
v_call: TRBV6-5
clone_size: -
cdr3_aa: CASSYSEWRYEQYF
cdr3_nt: TGTGCCAGCAGTTACTCGGAATGGCGGTACGAGCAGTACTTC

d_call: -
j_call: TRBJ2-7
v_call: TRBV28
clone_size: -
cdr3_aa: CASIALRQGGLYF
cdr3_nt: TGTGCCAGCATAGCCCTCCGACAGGGAGGTCTGTACTTC

d_call: TRBD2
j_call: TRBJ2-1
v_call: TRBV5-6
clone_size: -
cdr3_aa: CASAPPGLAGGESYNEQFF
cdr3_nt: TGTGCCAGCGCACCCCCGGGACTAGCGGGAGGAGAGTCCTACAATGAGCAGTTCTTC

d_call: -
j_call: TRBJ2-5
v_call: TRBV13
clone_size: -
cdr3_aa: CASSRAGRETQYF
cdr3_nt: TGTGCCAGCAGCCGGGCTGGGCGGGAGACCCAGTACTTC

d_call: -
j_call: TRBJ2-2
v_call: TRBV5-4
clone_size: once
cdr3_aa: CASSLHSTGELFF
cdr3_nt: TGTGCCAGCAGCTTGCACAGCACCGGGGAGCTGTTTTTT

d_call: -
j_call: TRBJ1-5
v_call: TRBV3-1
clone_size: -
cdr3_aa: CASSHWGAGVEQPQHF
cdr3_nt: TGTGCCAGCAGCCATTGGGGCGCGGGGGTGGAACAGCCCCAGCATTTT

d_call: TRBD2
j_call: TRBJ2-2
v_call: TRBV2
clone_size: -
cdr3_aa: CASGILAGGNTGELFF
cdr3_nt: TGTGCCAGCGGGATTCTAGCGGGAGGGAACACCGGGGAGCTGTTTTTT

d_call: TRBD2
j_call: TRBJ2-7
v_call: TRBV6-2/TRBV6-3
clone_size: -
cdr3_aa: CASSYGLAEVYEQYF
cdr3_nt: TGTGCCAGCAGTTACGGACTAGCGGAGGTCTACGAGCAGTACTTC

d_call: -
j_call: TRBJ1-1
v_call: TRBV29-1
clone_size: once
cdr3_aa: CSVEVRNQGAAFF
cdr3_nt: TGCAGCGTTGAAGTTAGAAACCAGGGTGCAGCTTTCTTT

d_call: TRBD2
j_call: TRBJ2-5
v_call: TRBV5-6
clone_size: -
cdr3_aa: CASSGGTTGTQYF
cdr3_nt: TGTGCCAGCAGCGGTGGGACTACGGGGACCCAGTACTTC

d_call: -
j_call: TRBJ1-3
v_call: TRBV29-1
clone_size: once
cdr3_aa: CSVEGDTIYF
cdr3_nt: TGCAGCGTCGAAGGGGACACCATATATTTT